A selection of T cell receptor beta chains follows, all from one sample in a study of blood T cell repertoires in COVID-19. TCRdb keeps only in-frame clones here, not all; method: immunoSEQ multiplex PCR. The table includes roughly 76,000 clones, approximately 90% detected once. The sample consisted of peripheral blood. All receptors come from a man aged 65 to 85 with active or convalescent COVID-19. Each CDR3 is given with its conserved first and last residue. The D gene is left open where the match is weak. Clone size is stated in some rows and not others, as once, few, many or a class when expanded.

CDR3aa: CASSFRAGEGTEAFF
CDR3nt: TGTGCCAGCAGCTTTCGGGCAGGGGAGGGCACTGAAGCTTTCTTT
j_gene: TRBJ1-1
v_gene: TRBV7-2
abundance: .
d_gene: .

CDR3aa: CAISVSGGHVDAF
CDR3nt: TGTGCCATCAGCGTTTCAGGGGGCCACGTTGACGCCTTC
j_gene: TRBJ1-2
v_gene: TRBV10-3
abundance: .
d_gene: TRBD1

CDR3aa: CAWSLSYNEQFF
CDR3nt: TGTGCCTGGAGTCTGTCCTACAATGAGCAGTTCTTC
j_gene: TRBJ2-1
v_gene: TRBV30
abundance: .
d_gene: .

CDR3aa: CASSFRLADDNEQFF
CDR3nt: TGCGCCAGCAGCTTTCGACTAGCGGACGACAATGAGCAGTTCTTC
j_gene: TRBJ2-1
v_gene: TRBV5-1
abundance: .
d_gene: TRBD2

CDR3aa: CSAERGTYNEQFF
CDR3nt: TGCAGCGCTGAACGCGGTACCTACAATGAGCAGTTCTTC
j_gene: TRBJ2-1
v_gene: TRBV29-1
abundance: .
d_gene: .

CDR3aa: CASSTITGTGGYEQYF
CDR3nt: TGTGCCAGCAGCACAATTACCGGGACAGGGGGCTACGAGCAGTACTTC
j_gene: TRBJ2-7
v_gene: TRBV7-9
abundance: .
d_gene: TRBD1

CDR3aa: CASTQGRAGNSPLHF
CDR3nt: TGTGCCAGCACCCAAGGCCGGGCGGGAAATTCACCCCTCCACTTT
j_gene: TRBJ1-6
v_gene: TRBV27
abundance: .
d_gene: .

CDR3aa: CASSVDRGGSGSWTGELFF
CDR3nt: TGTGCCAGCAGCGTCGATAGGGGAGGAAGCGGGAGTTGGACCGGGGAGCTGTTTTTT
j_gene: TRBJ2-2
v_gene: TRBV5-8
abundance: .
d_gene: TRBD2

CDR3aa: CASNHPTGGVRYGYTF
CDR3nt: TGTGCCAGCAACCATCCGACAGGGGGCGTCCGGTATGGCTACACCTTC
j_gene: TRBJ1-2
v_gene: TRBV27
abundance: .
d_gene: TRBD1

CDR3aa: CASSLPGAYEQYF
CDR3nt: TGTGCCAGCAGTTTGCCGGGAGCCTACGAGCAGTACTTC
j_gene: TRBJ2-7
v_gene: TRBV28
abundance: .
d_gene: .

CDR3aa: CASSEGRSGNSNQPQHF
CDR3nt: TGTGCCAGCAGTGAAGGGAGGTCAGGCAATAGCAATCAGCCCCAGCATTTT
j_gene: TRBJ1-5
v_gene: TRBV6-1
abundance: .
d_gene: .

CDR3aa: CASSKAGTTGNTIYF
CDR3nt: TGTGCCAGCTCAAAAGCCGGGACAACTGGAAACACCATATATTTT
j_gene: TRBJ1-3
v_gene: TRBV18
abundance: .
d_gene: .

CDR3aa: CASSQRQGANKYYGYTF
CDR3nt: TGCGCCAGCAGCCAGAGACAGGGGGCTAACAAGTATTATGGCTACACCTTC
j_gene: TRBJ1-2
v_gene: TRBV4-1
abundance: .
d_gene: TRBD1

CDR3aa: CASAQGHRYEQYF
CDR3nt: TGTGCCTCAGCCCAGGGGCATCGCTACGAGCAGTACTTC
j_gene: TRBJ2-7
v_gene: TRBV28
abundance: .
d_gene: .

CDR3aa: CASSSGLAASYEQYF
CDR3nt: TGTGCCAGCAGTTCGGGACTAGCGGCATCCTACGAGCAGTACTTC
j_gene: TRBJ2-7
v_gene: TRBV27
abundance: .
d_gene: TRBD2

CDR3aa: CASSTERAMETQYF
CDR3nt: TGCGCCAGCAGCACCGAGAGAGCTATGGAGACCCAGTACTTC
j_gene: TRBJ2-5
v_gene: TRBV5-1
abundance: few
d_gene: .

CDR3aa: CASSHPLDSTYEQYF
CDR3nt: TGTGCCAGCTCACATCCCTTGGACAGCACCTACGAGCAGTACTTC
j_gene: TRBJ2-7
v_gene: TRBV18
abundance: few
d_gene: .

CDR3aa: CASSLSFGANTEAFF
CDR3nt: TGTGCCAGCAGCTTAAGTTTTGGGGCGAACACTGAAGCTTTCTTT
j_gene: TRBJ1-1
v_gene: TRBV7-2
abundance: .
d_gene: .

CDR3aa: CASSEQNYGYTF
CDR3nt: TGTGCCAGCAGTGAACAGAACTATGGCTACACCTTC
j_gene: TRBJ1-2
v_gene: TRBV2
abundance: .
d_gene: .

CDR3aa: CASLPGGGTEAFF
CDR3nt: TGTGCCAGCTTACCGGGGGGAGGCACTGAAGCTTTCTTT
j_gene: TRBJ1-1
v_gene: TRBV28
abundance: .
d_gene: .

CDR3aa: CAISETGGDSPLHF
CDR3nt: TGTGCCATCAGTGAGACAGGGGGCGATTCACCCCTCCACTTT
j_gene: TRBJ1-6
v_gene: TRBV10-3
abundance: .
d_gene: TRBD1

CDR3aa: CSASTASGYEQYF
CDR3nt: TGCAGTGCTAGTACGGCTAGCGGCTACGAGCAGTACTTC
j_gene: TRBJ2-7
v_gene: TRBV20-1
abundance: .
d_gene: TRBD2

CDR3aa: CAWRDKGGTNEKLFF
CDR3nt: TGTGCCTGGAGGGACAAAGGGGGCACTAATGAAAAACTGTTTTTT
j_gene: TRBJ1-4
v_gene: TRBV30
abundance: .
d_gene: TRBD1

CDR3aa: CASSQVGSSYEQYF
CDR3nt: TGCGCCAGCAGCCAAGTAGGGAGCTCCTACGAGCAGTACTTC
j_gene: TRBJ2-7
v_gene: TRBV4-1
abundance: few
d_gene: .

CDR3aa: CASSNRDSYEQYF
CDR3nt: TGTGCCAGTAGTAACAGGGATAGCTACGAGCAGTACTTC
j_gene: TRBJ2-7
v_gene: TRBV19
abundance: .
d_gene: .

CDR3aa: CASRQGGETQYF
CDR3nt: TGTGCCAGCAGGCAGGGGGGCGAGACCCAGTACTTC
j_gene: TRBJ2-5
v_gene: TRBV7-2
abundance: .
d_gene: .